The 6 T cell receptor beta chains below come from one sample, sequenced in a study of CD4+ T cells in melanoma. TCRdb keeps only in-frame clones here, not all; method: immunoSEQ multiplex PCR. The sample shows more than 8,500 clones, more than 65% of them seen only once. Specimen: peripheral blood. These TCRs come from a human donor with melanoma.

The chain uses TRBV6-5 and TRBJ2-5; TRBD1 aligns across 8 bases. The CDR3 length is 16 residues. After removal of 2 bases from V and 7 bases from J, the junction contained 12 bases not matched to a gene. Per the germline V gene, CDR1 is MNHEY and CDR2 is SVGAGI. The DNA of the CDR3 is TGTGCCAGCAGTTACACCGACAGGGGCCGGGGCGGGACCCAGTACTTC. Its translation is CASSYTDRGRGGTQYF.

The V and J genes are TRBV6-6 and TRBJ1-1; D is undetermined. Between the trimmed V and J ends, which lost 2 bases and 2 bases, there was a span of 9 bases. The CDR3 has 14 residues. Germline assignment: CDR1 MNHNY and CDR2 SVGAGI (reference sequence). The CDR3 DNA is TGTGCCAGCAGTTACACCGAGACTAACACTGAAGCTTTCTTT. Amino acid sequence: CASSYTETNTEAFF.

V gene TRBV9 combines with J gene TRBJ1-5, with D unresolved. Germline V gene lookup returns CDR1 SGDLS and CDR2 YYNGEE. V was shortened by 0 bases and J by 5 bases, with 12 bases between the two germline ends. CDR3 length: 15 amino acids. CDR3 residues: CASSVVPDPYQPQHF. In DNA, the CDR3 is TGTGCCAGCAGCGTAGTTCCTGACCCTTATCAGCCCCAGCATTTT.

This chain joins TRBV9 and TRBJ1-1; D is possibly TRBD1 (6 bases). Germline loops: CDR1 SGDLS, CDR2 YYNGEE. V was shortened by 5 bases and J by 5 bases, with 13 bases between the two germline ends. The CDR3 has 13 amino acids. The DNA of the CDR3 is TGTGCCAGCAGTCCACAGGGAAAGACTGAAGCTTTCTTT. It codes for CASSPQGKTEAFF.

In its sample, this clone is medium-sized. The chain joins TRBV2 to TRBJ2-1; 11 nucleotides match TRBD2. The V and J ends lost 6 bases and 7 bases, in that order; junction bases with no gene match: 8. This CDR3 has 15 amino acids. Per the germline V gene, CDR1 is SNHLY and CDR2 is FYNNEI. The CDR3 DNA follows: TGTGCCAGCAGCTATAGCGGGGGGGATTGGAATGAGCAGTTCTTC. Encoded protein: CASSYSGGDWNEQFF.

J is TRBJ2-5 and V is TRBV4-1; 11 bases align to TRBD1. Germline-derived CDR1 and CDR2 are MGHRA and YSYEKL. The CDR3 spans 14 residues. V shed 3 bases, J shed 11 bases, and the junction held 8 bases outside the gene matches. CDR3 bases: TGCGCCAGCAGCCACCGGGACAGGGGGTCGGAGCAGTACTTC. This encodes CASSHRDRGSEQYF.